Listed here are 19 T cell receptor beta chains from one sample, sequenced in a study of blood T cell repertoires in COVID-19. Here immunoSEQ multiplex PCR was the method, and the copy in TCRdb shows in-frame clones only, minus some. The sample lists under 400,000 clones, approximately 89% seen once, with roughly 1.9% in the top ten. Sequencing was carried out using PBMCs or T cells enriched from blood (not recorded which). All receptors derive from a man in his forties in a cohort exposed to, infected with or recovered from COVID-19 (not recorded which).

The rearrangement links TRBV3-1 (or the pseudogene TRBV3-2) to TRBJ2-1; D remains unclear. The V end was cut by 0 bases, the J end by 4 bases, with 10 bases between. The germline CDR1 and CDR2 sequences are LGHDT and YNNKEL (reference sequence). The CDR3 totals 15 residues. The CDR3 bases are TGTGCCAGCAGCCAAGATAGTATGGAGTACAATGAGCAGTTCTTC. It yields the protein CASSQDSMEYNEQFF.

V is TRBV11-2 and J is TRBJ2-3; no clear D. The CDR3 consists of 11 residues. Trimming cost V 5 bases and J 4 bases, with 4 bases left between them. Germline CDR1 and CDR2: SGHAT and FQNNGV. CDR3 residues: CASSPSDTQYF. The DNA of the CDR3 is TGTGCCAGCAGCCCATCAGATACGCAGTATTTT.

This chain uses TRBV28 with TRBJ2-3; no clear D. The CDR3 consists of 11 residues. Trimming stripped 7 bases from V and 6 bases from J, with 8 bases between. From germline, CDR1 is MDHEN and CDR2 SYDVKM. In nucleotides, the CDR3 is TGTGCCAGCACCGGTGGTGATACGCAGTATTTT. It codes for CASTGGDTQYF.

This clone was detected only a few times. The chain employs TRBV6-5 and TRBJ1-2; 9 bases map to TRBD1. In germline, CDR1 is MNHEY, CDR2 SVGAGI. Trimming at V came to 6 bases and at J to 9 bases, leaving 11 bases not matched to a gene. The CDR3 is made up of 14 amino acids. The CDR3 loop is CASSAGQGNDRYTF. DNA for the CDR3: TGTGCCAGCAGCGCGGGACAGGGAAACGATCGCTACACCTTC.

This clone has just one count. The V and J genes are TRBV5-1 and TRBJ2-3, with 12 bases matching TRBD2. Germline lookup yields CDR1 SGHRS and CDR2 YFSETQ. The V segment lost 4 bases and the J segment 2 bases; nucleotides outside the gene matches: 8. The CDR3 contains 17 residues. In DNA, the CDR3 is TGCGCCAGCAGCAGGACCGGGACTAGCGGGTCCACAGATACGCAGTATTTT. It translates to CASSRTGTSGSTDTQYF.

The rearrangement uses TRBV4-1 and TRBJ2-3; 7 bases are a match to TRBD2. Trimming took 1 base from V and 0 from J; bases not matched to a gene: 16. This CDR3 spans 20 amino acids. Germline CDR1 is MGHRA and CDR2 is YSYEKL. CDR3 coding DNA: TGCGCCAGCAGCCAAGGAGCGGTCAGCGGGGTATTAACTAGCACAGATACGCAGTATTTT. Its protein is CASSQGAVSGVLTSTDTQYF.

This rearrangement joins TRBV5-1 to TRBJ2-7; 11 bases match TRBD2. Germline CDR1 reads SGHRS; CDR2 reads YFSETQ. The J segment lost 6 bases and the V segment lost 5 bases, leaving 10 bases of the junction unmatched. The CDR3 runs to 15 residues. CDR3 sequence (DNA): TGCGCCAGCAGTTCCAAAACTAGCGGGAGTTTCGAGCAGTACTTC. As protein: CASSSKTSGSFEQYF.

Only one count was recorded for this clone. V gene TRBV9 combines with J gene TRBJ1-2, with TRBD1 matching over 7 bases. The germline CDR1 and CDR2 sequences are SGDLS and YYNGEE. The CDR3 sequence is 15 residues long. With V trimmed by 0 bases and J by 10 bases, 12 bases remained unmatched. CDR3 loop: CASSVGVGTGEVYTF. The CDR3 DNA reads TGTGCCAGCAGCGTAGGGGTAGGAACAGGGGAGGTCTACACCTTC.

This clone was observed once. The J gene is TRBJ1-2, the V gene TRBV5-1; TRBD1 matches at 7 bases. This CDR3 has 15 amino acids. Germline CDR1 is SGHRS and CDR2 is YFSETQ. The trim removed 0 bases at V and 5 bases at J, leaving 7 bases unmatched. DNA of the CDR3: TGCGCCAGCAGCTTGGAGGGACAGAAGAGTTATGGCTACACCTTC. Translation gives CASSLEGQKSYGYTF.

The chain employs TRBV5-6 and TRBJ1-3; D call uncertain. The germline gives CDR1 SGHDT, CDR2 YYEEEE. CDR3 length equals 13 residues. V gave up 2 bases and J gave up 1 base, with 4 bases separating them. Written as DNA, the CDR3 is TGTGCCAGCAGCTTACGGTCTGGAAACACCATATATTTT. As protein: CASSLRSGNTIYF.

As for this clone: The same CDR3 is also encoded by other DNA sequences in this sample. This CDR3 reads CASSRSGTNEKLFF. The DNA for the CDR3 is TGTGCCAGCAGTCGGTCAGGAACTAATGAAAAACTGTTTTTT. The chain carries TRBV27 and TRBJ1-4, with D unclear. The CDR3 extends over 14 amino acids. Germline CDR1 is MNHEY and CDR2 is SMNVEV (reference sequence). Trimming shortened V by 5 bases and J by 1 base, and 8 bases separated the two germline ends.

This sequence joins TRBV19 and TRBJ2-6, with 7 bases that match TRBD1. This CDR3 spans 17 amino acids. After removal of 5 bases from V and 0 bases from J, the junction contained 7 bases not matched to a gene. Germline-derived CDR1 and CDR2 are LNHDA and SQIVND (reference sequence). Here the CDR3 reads CASSPLTGPSGANVLTF. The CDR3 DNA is TGTGCCAGTAGTCCCCTGACAGGGCCCTCTGGGGCCAACGTCCTGACTTTC. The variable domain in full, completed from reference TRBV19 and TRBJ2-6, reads DGGITQSPKYLFRKEGQNVTLSCEQNLNHDAMYWYRQDPGQGLRLIYYSQIVNDFQKGDIAEGYSVSREKKESFPLTVTSAQKNPTAFYLCASSPLTGPSGANVLTFGAGSRLTVL.

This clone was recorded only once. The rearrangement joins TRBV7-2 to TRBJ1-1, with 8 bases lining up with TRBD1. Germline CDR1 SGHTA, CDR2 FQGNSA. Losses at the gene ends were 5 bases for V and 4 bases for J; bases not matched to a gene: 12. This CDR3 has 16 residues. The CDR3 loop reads CASSLTGGTTSTEAFF. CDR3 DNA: TGTGCCAGCAGCCTAACAGGGGGAACAACCTCCACTGAAGCTTTCTTT.

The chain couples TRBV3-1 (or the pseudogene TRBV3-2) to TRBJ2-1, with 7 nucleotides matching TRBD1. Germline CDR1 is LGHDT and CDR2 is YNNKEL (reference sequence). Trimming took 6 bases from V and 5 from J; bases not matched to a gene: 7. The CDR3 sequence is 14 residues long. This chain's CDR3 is CASRRQGTNNEQFF. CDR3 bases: TGTGCCAGCAGACGACAGGGAACAAACAATGAGCAGTTCTTC.

The CDR3 sequence: CASSLARWTATNEKLFF. The CDR3 DNA reads as TGTGCCAGCAGCTTAGCGAGATGGACAGCAACTAATGAAAAACTGTTTTTT. The chain links TRBV7-8 to TRBJ1-4; tentatively, D is TRBD1 (6 bases). The CDR3 has 17 residues. Trimming stripped 0 bases from V and 0 bases from J, with 11 bases between. CDR1 is SGHVS and CDR2 is FQNEAQ in the germline V gene. Filled out from reference TRBV7-8 and TRBJ1-4, the complete variable domain reads GAGVSQSPRYKVAKRGQDVALRCDPISGHVSLFWYQQALGQGPEFLTYFQNEAQLDKSGLPSDRFFAERPEGSVSTLKIQRTQQEDSAVYLCASSLARWTATNEKLFFGSGTQLSVL.

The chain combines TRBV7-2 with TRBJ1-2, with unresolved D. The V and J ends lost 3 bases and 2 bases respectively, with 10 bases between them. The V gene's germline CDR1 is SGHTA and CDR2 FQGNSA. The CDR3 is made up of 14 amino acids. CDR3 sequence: CASSFRAENYGYTF. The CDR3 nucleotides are TGTGCCAGCAGCTTTAGAGCGGAGAACTATGGCTACACCTTC.

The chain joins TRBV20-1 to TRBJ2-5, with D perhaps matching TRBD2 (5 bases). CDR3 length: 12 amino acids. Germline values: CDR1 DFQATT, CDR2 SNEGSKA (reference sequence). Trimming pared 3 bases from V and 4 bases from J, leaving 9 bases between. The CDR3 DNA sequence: TGCAGTGCTAGTGGGAGTCGAGAGACCCAGTACTTC. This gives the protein CSASGSRETQYF.

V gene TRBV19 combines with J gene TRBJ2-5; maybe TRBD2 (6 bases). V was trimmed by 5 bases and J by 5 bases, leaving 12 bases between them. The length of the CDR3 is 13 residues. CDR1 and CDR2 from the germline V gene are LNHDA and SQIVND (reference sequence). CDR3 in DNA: TGTGCCAGTAGTCGGGACTCCAGGGAGACCCAGTACTTC. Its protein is CASSRDSRETQYF. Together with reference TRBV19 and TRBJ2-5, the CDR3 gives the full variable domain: DGGITQSPKYLFRKEGQNVTLSCEQNLNHDAMYWYRQDPGQGLRLIYYSQIVNDFQKGDIAEGYSVSREKKESFPLTVTSAQKNPTAFYLCASSRDSRETQYFGPGTRLLVL.

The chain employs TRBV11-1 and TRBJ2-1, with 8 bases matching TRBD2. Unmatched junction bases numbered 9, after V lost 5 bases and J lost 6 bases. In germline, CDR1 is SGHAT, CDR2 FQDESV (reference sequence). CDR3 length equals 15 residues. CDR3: CASSRREVGGNEQFF. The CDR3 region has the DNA TGTGCCAGCAGCAGGCGGGAGGTCGGTGGCAATGAGCAGTTCTTC.